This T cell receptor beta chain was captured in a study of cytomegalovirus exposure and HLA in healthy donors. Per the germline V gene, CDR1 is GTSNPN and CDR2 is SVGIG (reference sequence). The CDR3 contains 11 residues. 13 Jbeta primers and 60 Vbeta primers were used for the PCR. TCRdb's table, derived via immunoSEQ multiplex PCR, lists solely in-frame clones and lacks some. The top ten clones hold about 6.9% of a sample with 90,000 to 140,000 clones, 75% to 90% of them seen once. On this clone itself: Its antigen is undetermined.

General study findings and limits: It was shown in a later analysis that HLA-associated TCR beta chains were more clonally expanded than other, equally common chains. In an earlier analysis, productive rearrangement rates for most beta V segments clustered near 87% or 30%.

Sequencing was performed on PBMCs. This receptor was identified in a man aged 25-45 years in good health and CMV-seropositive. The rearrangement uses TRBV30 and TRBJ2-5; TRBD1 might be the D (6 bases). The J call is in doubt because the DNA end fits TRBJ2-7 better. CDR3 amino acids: CAWQQGNEQYF. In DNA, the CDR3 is TGTGCCTGGCAACAGGGTAACGAGCAGTACTTC.